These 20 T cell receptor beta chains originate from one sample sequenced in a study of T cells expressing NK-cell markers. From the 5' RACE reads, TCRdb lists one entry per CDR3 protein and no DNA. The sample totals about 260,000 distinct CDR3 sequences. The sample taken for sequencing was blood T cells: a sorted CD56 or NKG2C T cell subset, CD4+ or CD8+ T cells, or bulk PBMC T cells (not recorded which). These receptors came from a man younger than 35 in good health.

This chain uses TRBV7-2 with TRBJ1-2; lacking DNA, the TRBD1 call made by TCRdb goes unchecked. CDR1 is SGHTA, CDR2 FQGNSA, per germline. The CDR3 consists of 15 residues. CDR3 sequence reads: CASSLAAGQSGGYTF.

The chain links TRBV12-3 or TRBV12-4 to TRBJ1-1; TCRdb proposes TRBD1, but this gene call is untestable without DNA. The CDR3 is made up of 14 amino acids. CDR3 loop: CASSWGQHNTEAFF.

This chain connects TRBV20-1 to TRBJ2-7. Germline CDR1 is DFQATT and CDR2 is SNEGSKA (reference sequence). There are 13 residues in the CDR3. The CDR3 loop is CSARKGNSYEQYF.

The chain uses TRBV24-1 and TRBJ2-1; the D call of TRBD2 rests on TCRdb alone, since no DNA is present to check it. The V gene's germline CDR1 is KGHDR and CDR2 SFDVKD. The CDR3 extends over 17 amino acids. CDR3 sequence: CATSDPLTSGRDNEQFF.

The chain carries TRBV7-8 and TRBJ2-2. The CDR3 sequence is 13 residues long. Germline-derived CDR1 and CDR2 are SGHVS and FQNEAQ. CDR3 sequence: CASSPDVTGELFF.

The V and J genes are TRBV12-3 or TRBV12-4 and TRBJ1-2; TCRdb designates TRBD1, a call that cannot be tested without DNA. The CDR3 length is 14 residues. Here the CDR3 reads CASSSSGTNYGYTF.

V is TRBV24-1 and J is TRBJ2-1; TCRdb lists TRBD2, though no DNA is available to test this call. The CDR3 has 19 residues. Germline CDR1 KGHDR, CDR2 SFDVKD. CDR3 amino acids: CATSGPGPGLAVSYNEQFF.

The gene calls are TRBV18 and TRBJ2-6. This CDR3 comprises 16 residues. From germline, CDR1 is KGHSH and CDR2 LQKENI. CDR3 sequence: CASSPPDNPGANVLTF.

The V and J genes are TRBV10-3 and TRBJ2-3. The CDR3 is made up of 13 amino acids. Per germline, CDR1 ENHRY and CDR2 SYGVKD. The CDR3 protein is CAISESEQDTQYF.

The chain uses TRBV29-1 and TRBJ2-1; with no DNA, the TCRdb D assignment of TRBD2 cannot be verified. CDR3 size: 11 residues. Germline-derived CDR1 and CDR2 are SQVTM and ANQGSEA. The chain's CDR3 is CSVPKGTSQFF.

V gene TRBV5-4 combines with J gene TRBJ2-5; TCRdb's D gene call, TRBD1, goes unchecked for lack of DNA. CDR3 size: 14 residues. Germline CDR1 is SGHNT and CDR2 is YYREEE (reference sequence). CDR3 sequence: CASSSKTGGETQYF.

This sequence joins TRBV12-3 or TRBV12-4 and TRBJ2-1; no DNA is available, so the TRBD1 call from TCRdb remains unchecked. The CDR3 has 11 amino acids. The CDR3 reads CASRTGTEQFF.

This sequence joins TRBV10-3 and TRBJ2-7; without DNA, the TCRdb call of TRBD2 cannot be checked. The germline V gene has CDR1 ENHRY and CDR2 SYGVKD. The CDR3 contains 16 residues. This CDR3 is CAISGDPGLRASEQYF.

CDR3 sequence: CSGRDRGSYNEQFF. The rearrangement uses TRBV29-1 and TRBJ2-1. CDR1 is SQVTM and CDR2 is ANQGSEA in the germline V gene. The length of the CDR3 is 14 residues.

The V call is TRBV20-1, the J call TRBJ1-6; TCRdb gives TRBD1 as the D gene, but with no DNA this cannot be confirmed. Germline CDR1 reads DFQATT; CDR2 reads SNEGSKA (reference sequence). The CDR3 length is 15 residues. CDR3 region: CSASKRGQSNSPLHF.

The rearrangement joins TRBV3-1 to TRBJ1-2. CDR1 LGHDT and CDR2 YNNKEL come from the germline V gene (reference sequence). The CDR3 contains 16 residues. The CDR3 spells CASSPALGRTNYGYTF.

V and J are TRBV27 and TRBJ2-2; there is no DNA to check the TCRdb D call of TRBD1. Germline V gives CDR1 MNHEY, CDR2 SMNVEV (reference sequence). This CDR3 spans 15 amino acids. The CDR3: CASSSTGGSTGELFF.

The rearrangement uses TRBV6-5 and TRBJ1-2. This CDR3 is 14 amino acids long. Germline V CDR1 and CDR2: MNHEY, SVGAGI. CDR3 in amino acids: CASSSGLGNYGYTF.

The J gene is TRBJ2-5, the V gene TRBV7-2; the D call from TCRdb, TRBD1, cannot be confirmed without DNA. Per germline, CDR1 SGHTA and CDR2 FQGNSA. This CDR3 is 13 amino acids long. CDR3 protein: CASSLGPRETQYF. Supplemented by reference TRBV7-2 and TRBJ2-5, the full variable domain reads GAGVSQSPSNKVTEKGKDVELRCDPISGHTALYWYRQSLGQGLEFLIYFQGNSAPDKSGLPSDRFSAERTGGSVSTLTIQRTQQEDSAVYLCASSLGPRETQYFGPGTRLLVL.

The CDR3 reads CASSLVPDTQYF. This sequence joins TRBV2 and TRBJ2-3. CDR1 and CDR2 (germline): SNHLY, FYNNEI. The CDR3 extends over 12 amino acids.